This is a list of T cell receptor beta chains from one sample in a study of blood T cell repertoires in COVID-19. Method: immunoSEQ multiplex PCR; TCRdb's copy keeps in-frame clones and lacks some. In the table there are 250,000 to 350,000 clones, approximately 90% of which are singletons. Sequencing was performed on peripheral blood. These receptors were taken from a woman in her sixties with acute or convalescent COVID-19. The CDR3 runs from the conserved cysteine through the conserved F or W. D genes are given only for firm matches. Clone size is stated in some rows and not others, as once, few, many or a class when expanded.

TRBV12-3/TRBV12-4	TRBJ1-5	-	-	CASRRMDQPQHF	TGTGCCAGCAGGAGAATGGATCAGCCCCAGCATTTT
TRBV6-2/TRBV6-3	TRBJ2-5	TRBD2	-	CASSSTISGGPQETQYF	TGTGCCAGCAGTTCCACCATTAGCGGGGGGCCTCAAGAGACCCAGTACTTC
TRBV3-1/TRBV3-2	TRBJ2-2	TRBD2	-	CASSQGPSGLGELFF	TGTGCCAGCAGCCAAGGACCTAGCGGCCTCGGGGAGCTGTTTTTT
TRBV7-9	TRBJ2-5	-	-	CASSLNGQREETQYF	TGTGCCAGCAGCTTAAACGGACAGCGAGAAGAGACCCAGTACTTC
TRBV28	TRBJ1-5	TRBD1	-	CASSLDRGDNQPQHF	TGTGCCAGCAGTTTAGACAGGGGTGACAATCAGCCCCAGCATTTT
TRBV9	TRBJ2-3	-	-	CASSVGPSTDTQYF	TGTGCCAGCAGCGTAGGTCCGAGCACAGATACGCAGTATTTT
TRBV30	TRBJ1-4	-	-	CAWSRSRGEKLFF	TGTGCCTGGAGCCGGTCTAGGGGAGAAAAACTGTTTTTT
TRBV9	TRBJ2-7	-	once	CASSVRGIDEQYF	TGTGCCAGCAGCGTACGAGGGATCGACGAGCAGTACTTC
TRBV6-6	TRBJ1-6	TRBD1	-	CASRPEGANSPLHF	TGTGCCAGCAGACCAGAGGGGGCGAATTCACCCCTCCACTTT
TRBV9	TRBJ2-3	-	-	CASSITTDTQYF	TGTGCCAGCAGCATCACAACAGATACGCAGTATTTT
TRBV9	TRBJ2-1	TRBD1	-	CASRDRQGPCYNEQFF	TGTGCCAGCAGAGACCGACAGGGTCCTTGTTACAATGAGCAGTTCTTC
TRBV18	TRBJ2-2	-	-	CATSPGRVTGELFF	TGTGCCACCTCCCCGGGAAGAGTTACCGGGGAGCTGTTTTTT
TRBV18	TRBJ2-1	-	-	CASRTGRDEQFF	TGTGCCAGCAGGACAGGGAGGGATGAGCAGTTCTTC
TRBV9	TRBJ2-7	TRBD1	-	CASRSVGQGAPSYEQYF	TGTGCCAGCAGATCAGTCGGACAGGGGGCGCCGAGCTACGAGCAGTACTTC
TRBV27	TRBJ1-2	-	-	CASSSTIEASYGYTF	TGTGCCAGCAGTTCCACGATAGAGGCGTCCTATGGCTACACCTTC
TRBV23-1	TRBJ1-4	-	-	CASRTEKVAEKLFF	TGCGCCAGCAGGACAGAAAAGGTGGCTGAAAAACTGTTTTTT
TRBV28	TRBJ2-1	-	-	CASSLERGTWGIYEQFF	TGTGCCAGCAGTTTAGAAAGAGGGACTTGGGGAATCTATGAGCAGTTCTTC
TRBV4-3	TRBJ1-4	TRBD1	-	CASSHYSGGSNEKLFF	TGCGCCAGCAGCCACTACTCAGGGGGGAGCAATGAAAAACTGTTTTTT
TRBV7-2	TRBJ2-1	TRBD2	-	CASSFTLVISGYYNEQFF	TGTGCCAGCAGCTTTACACTCGTGATTAGCGGGTACTACAATGAGCAGTTCTTC
TRBV7-9	TRBJ2-1	-	-	CASSLGGFDEQFF	TGTGCCAGCAGCTTAGGAGGGTTTGATGAGCAGTTCTTC